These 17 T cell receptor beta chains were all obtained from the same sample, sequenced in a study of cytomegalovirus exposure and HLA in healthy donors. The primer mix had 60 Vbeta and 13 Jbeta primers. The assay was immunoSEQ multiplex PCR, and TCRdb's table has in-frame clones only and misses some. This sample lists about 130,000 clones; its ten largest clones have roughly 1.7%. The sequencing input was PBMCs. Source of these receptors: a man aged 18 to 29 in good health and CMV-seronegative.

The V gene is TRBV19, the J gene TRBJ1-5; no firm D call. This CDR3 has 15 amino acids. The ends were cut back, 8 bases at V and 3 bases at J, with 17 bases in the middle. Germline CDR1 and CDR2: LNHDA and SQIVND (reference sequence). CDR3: CASRSVPNTNQPQHF. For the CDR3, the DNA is TGTGCCAGTCGCTCGGTCCCAAATACCAATCAGCCCCAGCATTTT.

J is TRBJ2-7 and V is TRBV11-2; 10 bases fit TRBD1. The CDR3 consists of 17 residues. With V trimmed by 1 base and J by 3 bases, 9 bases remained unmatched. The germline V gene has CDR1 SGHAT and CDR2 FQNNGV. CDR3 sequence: CASSLGSGTGAFYEQYF. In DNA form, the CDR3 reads TGTGCCAGCAGCTTAGGCTCCGGGACAGGGGCGTTCTACGAGCAGTACTTC.

This CDR3 is CSVEAGGRGTAEQYF. CDR3 in DNA: TGCAGCGTTGAGGCCGGTGGCCGCGGGACAGCAGAGCAGTACTTC. This chain uses TRBV29-1 with TRBJ2-5; weak D call: TRBD1 (7 bases). The germline V gene encodes CDR1 SQVTM and CDR2 ANQGSEA. The CDR3 sequence is 15 residues long. Deletions cut 3 bases from V and 11 bases from J, with 25 bases between. The variable domain in full, completed from reference TRBV29-1 and TRBJ2-5, reads SAVISQKPSRDICQRGTSLTIQCQVDSQVTMMFWYRQQPGQSLTLIATANQGSEATYESGFVIDKFPISRPNLTFSTLTVSNMSPEDSSIYLCSVEAGGRGTAEQYFGPGTRLLVL.

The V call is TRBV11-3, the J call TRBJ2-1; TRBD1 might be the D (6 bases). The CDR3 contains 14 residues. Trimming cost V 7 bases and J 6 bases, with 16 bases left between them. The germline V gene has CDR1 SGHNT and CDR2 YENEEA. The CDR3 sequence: CASTNQGHGNEQFF. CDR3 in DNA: TGTGCCAGCACCAACCAGGGGCATGGCAATGAGCAGTTCTTC.

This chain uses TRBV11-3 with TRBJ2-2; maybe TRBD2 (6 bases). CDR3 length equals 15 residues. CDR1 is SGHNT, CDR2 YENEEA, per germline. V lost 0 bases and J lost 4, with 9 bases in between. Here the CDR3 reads CASSLDSGRTGELFF. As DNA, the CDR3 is TGTGCCAGCAGCTTAGACAGCGGGCGCACCGGGGAGCTGTTTTTT.

CDR3 loop: CASRTGDRPQHF. CDR3 in DNA: TGTGCCAGCAGGACAGGGGATCGGCCCCAGCATTTT. The chain has TRBV6-5 and TRBJ1-5; 8 positions match TRBD1. CDR1 and CDR2 (germline): MNHEY, SVGAGI. The CDR3 totals 12 residues. After removal of 6 bases from V and 9 bases from J, the junction contained 4 bases not matched to a gene.

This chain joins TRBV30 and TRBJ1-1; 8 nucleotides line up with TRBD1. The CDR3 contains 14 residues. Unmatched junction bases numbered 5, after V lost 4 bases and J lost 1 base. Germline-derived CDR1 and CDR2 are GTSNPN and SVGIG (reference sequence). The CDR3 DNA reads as TGTGCCTGGAAACAACAGGGGGGGAACACTGAAGCTTTCTTT. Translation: CAWKQQGGNTEAFF.

The CDR3 is CANRDRVNYGYTF. The CDR3 DNA reads as TGTGCCAACCGGGACAGGGTAAACTATGGCTACACCTTC. The chain employs TRBV6-1 and TRBJ1-2; 9 nucleotides line up with TRBD1. The germline V gene encodes CDR1 MNHNS and CDR2 SASEGT. This CDR3 comprises 13 residues. V lost 10 bases, J lost 2 bases, and 5 bases stayed unmatched.

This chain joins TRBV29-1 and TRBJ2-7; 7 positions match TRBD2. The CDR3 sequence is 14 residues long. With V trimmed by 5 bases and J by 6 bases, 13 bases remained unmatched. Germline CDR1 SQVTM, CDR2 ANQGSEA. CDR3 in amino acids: CSVKLASRGTEQYF. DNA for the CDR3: TGCAGCGTTAAACTCGCCTCGCGGGGGACCGAGCAGTACTTC.

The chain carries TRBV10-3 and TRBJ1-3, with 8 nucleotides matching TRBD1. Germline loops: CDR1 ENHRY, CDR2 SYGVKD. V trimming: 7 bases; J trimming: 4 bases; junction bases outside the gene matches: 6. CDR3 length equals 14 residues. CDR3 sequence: CAITLDRAGNTIYF. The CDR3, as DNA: TGTGCCATCACGTTGGACAGGGCCGGAAACACCATATATTTT.

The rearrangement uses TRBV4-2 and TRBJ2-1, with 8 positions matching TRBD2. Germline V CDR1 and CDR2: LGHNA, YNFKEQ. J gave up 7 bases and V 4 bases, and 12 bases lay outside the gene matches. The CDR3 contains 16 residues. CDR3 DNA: TGTGCCAGCAGCCGGATCGGGAGGGTTCAGGAGAATGAGCAGTTCTTC. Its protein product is CASSRIGRVQENEQFF.

CDR3 DNA sequence: TGTGCCAGCAGTTACGGGTTCACCTCAGGCACCGGGGAGCTGTTTTTT. Its protein product is CASSYGFTSGTGELFF. The V gene is TRBV6-5, the J gene TRBJ2-2; no definite D call. This CDR3 contains 16 residues. Deletions cut 2 bases from V and 4 bases from J, with 14 bases between. Germline V gives CDR1 MNHEY, CDR2 SVGAGI.

The CDR3 DNA follows: TGCAGCGTTGAGAGGGGGTTGAACACTGAAGCTTTCTTT. As protein: CSVERGLNTEAFF. The V call is TRBV29-1, the J call TRBJ1-1; perhaps TRBD1 as D (6 bases). V was clipped by 3 bases and J by 0 bases, with 8 bases between them. Germline V gives CDR1 SQVTM, CDR2 ANQGSEA. The CDR3 covers 13 residues.

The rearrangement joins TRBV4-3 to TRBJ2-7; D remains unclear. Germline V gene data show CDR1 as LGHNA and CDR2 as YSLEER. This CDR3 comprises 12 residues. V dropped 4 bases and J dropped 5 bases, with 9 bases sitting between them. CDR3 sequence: CASSPSLNEQYF. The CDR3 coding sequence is TGCGCCAGCAGCCCGAGTCTTAACGAGCAGTACTTC.

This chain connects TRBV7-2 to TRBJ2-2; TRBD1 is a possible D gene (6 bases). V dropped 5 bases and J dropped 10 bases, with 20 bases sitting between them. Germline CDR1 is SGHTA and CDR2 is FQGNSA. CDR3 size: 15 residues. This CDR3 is CASSRSRDTREELFF. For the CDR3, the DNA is TGTGCCAGCAGCCGAAGCCGGGACACGCGAGAGGAGCTGTTTTTT.

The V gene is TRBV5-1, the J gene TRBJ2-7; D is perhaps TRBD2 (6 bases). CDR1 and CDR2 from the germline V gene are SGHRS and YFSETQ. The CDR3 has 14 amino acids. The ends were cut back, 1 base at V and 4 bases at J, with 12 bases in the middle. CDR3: CASSLTGVVYEQYF. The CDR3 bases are TGCGCCAGCAGCTTGACGGGAGTGGTGTACGAGCAGTACTTC. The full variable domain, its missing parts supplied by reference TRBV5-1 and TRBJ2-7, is KAGVTQTPRYLIKTRGQQVTLSCSPISGHRSVSWYQQTPGQGLQFLFEYFSETQRNKGNFPGRFSGRQFSNSRSEMNVSTLELGDSALYLCASSLTGVVYEQYFGPGTRLTVT.

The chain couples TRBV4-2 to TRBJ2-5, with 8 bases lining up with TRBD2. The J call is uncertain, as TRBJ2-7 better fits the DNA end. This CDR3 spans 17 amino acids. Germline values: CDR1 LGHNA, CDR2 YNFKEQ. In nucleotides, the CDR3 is TGTGCCAGCAGCCAAGGACTTTTAGCGGGGAGGAAGTACGAGCAGTACTTC. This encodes CASSQGLLAGRKYEQYF.